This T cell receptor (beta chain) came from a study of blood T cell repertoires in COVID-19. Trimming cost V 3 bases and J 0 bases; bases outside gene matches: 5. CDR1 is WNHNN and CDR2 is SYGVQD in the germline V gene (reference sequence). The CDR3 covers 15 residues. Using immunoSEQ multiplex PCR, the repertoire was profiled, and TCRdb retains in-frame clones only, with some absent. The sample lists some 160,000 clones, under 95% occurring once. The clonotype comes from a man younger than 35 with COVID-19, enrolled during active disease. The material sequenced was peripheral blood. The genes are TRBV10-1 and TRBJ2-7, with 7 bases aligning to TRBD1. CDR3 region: CASSDVGGRSYEQYF. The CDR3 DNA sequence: TGCGCCAGCAGTGATGTAGGGGGCCGCTCCTACGAGCAGTACTTC.